Listed below are T cell receptor beta chains from one sample, sequenced in a study of OX40 agonist ivuxolimab in advanced cancers. Using immunoSEQ multiplex PCR, the repertoire was profiled, and TCRdb retains in-frame clones only, with some absent. There are under 80,000 clones in the sample; roughly 92% occur only once, and less than 7% lies in the top ten. The sample in question was CD4+ or CD8+ T cells sorted from blood, obtained in a trial of the OX40 agonist ivuxolimab. Receptors originate from an adult with an advanced solid tumor such as melanoma, head and neck, liver or kidney cancer. Both conserved end residues are part of each CDR3. Each record gives: D gene, clone size, V gene, J gene, CDR3 protein, CDR3 DNA. D genes are given only for firm matches. The size field is filled for only some rows; it gives once, few, many or a size class.

D gene: TRBD2; clone size: .; V gene: TRBV5-1; J gene: TRBJ2-7; CDR3 protein: CASSPNGRGADSYEQYF; CDR3 DNA: TGCGCCAGCAGCCCCAACGGGAGGGGGGCCGACTCCTACGAGCAGTACTTC
D gene: TRBD2; clone size: .; V gene: TRBV6-5; J gene: TRBJ2-1; CDR3 protein: CASSYSGTSGINEQFF; CDR3 DNA: TGTGCCAGCAGTTACTCCGGGACTAGCGGAATCAATGAGCAGTTCTTC
D gene: .; clone size: .; V gene: TRBV10-2; J gene: TRBJ1-3; CDR3 protein: CASTTGNTIYF; CDR3 DNA: TGCGCCAGCACCACGGGAAACACCATATATTTT
D gene: .; clone size: .; V gene: TRBV28; J gene: TRBJ1-6; CDR3 protein: CASSFWDRKESPLHF; CDR3 DNA: TGTGCCAGCAGTTTTTGGGACCGGAAGGAATCACCCCTCCACTTT
D gene: .; clone size: .; V gene: TRBV5-4; J gene: TRBJ2-1; CDR3 protein: CASRSASNRVF; CDR3 DNA: TGTGCCAGCAGGTCCGCTTCCAATCGAGTCTTC
D gene: TRBD2; clone size: .; V gene: TRBV9; J gene: TRBJ2-7; CDR3 protein: CASSGSTSGGPYEQYF; CDR3 DNA: TGTGCCAGCAGCGGTTCCACTAGCGGGGGGCCCTACGAGCAGTACTTC
D gene: TRBD2; clone size: .; V gene: TRBV14; J gene: TRBJ2-1; CDR3 protein: CASSRPGLASYNEQFF; CDR3 DNA: TGTGCCAGCAGCCGCCCGGGACTAGCGAGCTACAATGAGCAGTTCTTC
D gene: TRBD2; clone size: .; V gene: TRBV5-1; J gene: TRBJ2-1; CDR3 protein: CASSFGLAGKTYNEQFF; CDR3 DNA: TGCGCCAGCAGCTTCGGACTAGCGGGGAAGACCTACAATGAGCAGTTCTTC
D gene: .; clone size: .; V gene: TRBV27; J gene: TRBJ2-1; CDR3 protein: CASSTRLENNEQFF; CDR3 DNA: TGTGCCAGCAGTACTCGACTAGAAAACAATGAGCAGTTCTTC
D gene: .; clone size: .; V gene: TRBV5-5; J gene: TRBJ2-7; CDR3 protein: CARRDFPHEQYF; CDR3 DNA: TGTGCCAGGAGGGATTTCCCCCACGAGCAGTACTTC
D gene: .; clone size: .; V gene: TRBV29-1; J gene: TRBJ2-5; CDR3 protein: CSVEGAQSSGWETQYF; CDR3 DNA: TGCAGCGTTGAAGGGGCACAGAGTTCGGGGTGGGAGACCCAGTACTTC
D gene: TRBD1; clone size: .; V gene: TRBV6-5; J gene: TRBJ1-1; CDR3 protein: CASSGTDPEAFF; CDR3 DNA: TGTGCCAGCAGTGGGACAGACCCTGAAGCTTTCTTT
D gene: TRBD2; clone size: .; V gene: TRBV2; J gene: TRBJ2-4; CDR3 protein: CASRNNAGDKNIQYF; CDR3 DNA: TGTGCCAGCAGGAATAACGCGGGGGACAAAAACATTCAGTACTTC
D gene: .; clone size: .; V gene: TRBV5-8; J gene: TRBJ2-7; CDR3 protein: CASSLGNYEQYF; CDR3 DNA: TGTGCCAGCAGCTTGGGCAACTACGAGCAGTACTTC
D gene: TRBD2; clone size: .; V gene: TRBV5-1; J gene: TRBJ2-7; CDR3 protein: CASSVAGLAGYEQYF; CDR3 DNA: TGCGCCAGCAGCGTGGCGGGACTAGCGGGCTACGAGCAGTACTTC
D gene: .; clone size: once; V gene: TRBV4-3; J gene: TRBJ1-1; CDR3 protein: CASSQEAGSTEAFF; CDR3 DNA: TGCGCCAGCAGCCAAGAGGCAGGAAGCACTGAAGCTTTCTTT
D gene: TRBD1; clone size: .; V gene: TRBV6-6; J gene: TRBJ1-2; CDR3 protein: CATFGTGGYRGYTF; CDR3 DNA: TGTGCCACCTTTGGGACAGGGGGATATCGGGGCTACACCTTC
D gene: .; clone size: .; V gene: TRBV9; J gene: TRBJ1-1; CDR3 protein: CASSVGGANTEAFF; CDR3 DNA: TGTGCCAGCAGCGTAGGGGGAGCGAACACTGAAGCTTTCTTT